These 14 T cell receptor beta chains originate from one sample sequenced in a study of tumor-infiltrating lymphocytes in glioblastoma multiforme. TCRB libraries came from RNA via three nested multiplex PCR rounds. Via MiXCR, TCRdb re-called the multiplex PCR reads, giving one row per CDR3 protein. In the table there are more than 13,000 distinct CDR3 sequences, 65% to 80% of which are singletons. The sample was brain tumor tissue. These receptors came from a male donor with glioblastoma.

This clonotype was detected ten times or more. The chain employs TRBV2 and TRBJ1-1; D ambiguous. This CDR3 has 13 amino acids. The ends were cut back, 3 bases at V and 1 base at J, with 6 bases in the middle. Per germline, CDR1 SNHLY and CDR2 FYNNEI. This CDR3 reads CASSDNSNTEAFF. The CDR3 nucleotides are TGTGCCAGCAGTGACAACTCGAACACTGAAGCTTTCTTT.

The rearrangement uses TRBV5-6 and TRBJ2-7; 9 nucleotides line up with TRBD2. The CDR3 sequence is 15 residues long. CDR1 and CDR2 from the germline V gene are SGHDT and YYEEEE. V gave up 4 bases and J gave up 3 bases; unmatched junction bases: 8. DNA for the CDR3: TGTGCCAGCAGCAGCCTTGCGACTAGCGGCTACGAGCAGTACTTC. It is translated as CASSSLATSGYEQYF.

This chain links TRBV6-2 or TRBV6-3 with TRBJ2-7, with D unclear. In germline, CDR1 is MNHEY, CDR2 SVGEGT. V was pared by 2 bases and J by 3 bases, with 8 bases between. This CDR3 is built from 13 residues. In nucleotides, the CDR3 is TGTGCCAGCAGTTACAGGGTGGACTACGAGCAGTACTTC. Translated: CASSYRVDYEQYF.

V gene TRBV20-1 combines with J gene TRBJ2-7; possible D gene TRBD1, 6 bases. The CDR3 is made up of 16 amino acids. Per germline, CDR1 DFQATT and CDR2 SNEGSKA (reference sequence). Trimming left V 1 base short and J 0 bases short, with 16 bases between. The CDR3 reads CSARGQGSDSSYEQYF. The CDR3, as DNA: TGCAGTGCTAGAGGTCAGGGTTCGGACAGCTCCTACGAGCAGTACTTC.

The chain employs TRBV21-1 and TRBJ2-5; the table's D call TRBD1 went unverified against the DNA. TRBV21-1 is listed as a pseudogene. The CDR3 spans 14 residues. As DNA, the CDR3 is TGTGCCAGCAGCAAAAGAGGGGGCGCGGAGACCCAGTACTTC. Amino acid sequence: CASSKRGGAETQYF.

The chain's CDR3 is CAYTPRGEINGYTF. The CDR3 DNA sequence: TGTGCCTACACACCCAGAGGGGAGATTAATGGCTACACCTTC. V is TRBV30 and J is TRBJ1-2; D may be TRBD1 (5 bases). Germline V gene lookup returns CDR1 GTSNPN and CDR2 SVGIG (reference sequence). Trimming pared 7 bases from V and 6 bases from J, leaving 21 bases between. There are 14 residues in the CDR3.

The J gene is TRBJ2-7, the V gene TRBV12-3 or TRBV12-4; 8 positions match TRBD1. This CDR3 spans 13 amino acids. V was clipped by 6 bases and J by 3 bases; unmatched bases: 4. CDR3 loop: CASRPDRVYEQYF. In DNA, the CDR3 is TGTGCCAGCAGACCGGACAGGGTCTACGAGCAGTACTTC.

This clonotype was detected once. The chain combines TRBV12-3 or TRBV12-4 with TRBJ1-1; D remains unclear. The CDR3 totals 14 residues. V lost 9 bases to trimming and J lost 2 bases, with 16 bases between them. DNA for the CDR3: TGTGCCAGGAGCCCGCTGGCAATAAACACTGAAGCTTTCTTT. This sequence encodes CARSPLAINTEAFF.

This clonotype was observed a few times. The V gene is TRBV28, the J gene TRBJ2-7, with a tentative D call TRBD2 (6 bases). There are 19 residues in the CDR3. V lost 8 bases and J 2 bases, leaving 31 bases between the germline ends. CDR1 MDHEN and CDR2 SYDVKM come from the germline V gene. The CDR3 DNA sequence: TGTGCCAGCGCACACTCGTTGGCAGCGGGCCGCCTTCGTACCTACGAGCAGTACTTC. Its translation is CASAHSLAAGRLRTYEQYF. Supplemented by reference TRBV28 and TRBJ2-7, the full variable domain reads DVKVTQSSRYLVKRTGEKVFLECVQDMDHENMFWYRQDPGLGLRLIYFSYDVKMKEKGDIPEGYSVSREKKERFSLILESASTNQTSMYLCASAHSLAAGRLRTYEQYFGPGTRLTVT.

This sequence joins TRBV11-3 and TRBJ2-1; possible D gene TRBD1, 6 bases. Germline CDR1 and CDR2: SGHNT and YENEEA. V dropped 5 bases and J dropped 5 bases, with 16 bases sitting between them. This CDR3 is built from 15 residues. In DNA form, the CDR3 reads TGTGCCAGCAGCCATACTAGAGGGGGAAACAATGAGCAGTTCTTC. Translation gives CASSHTRGGNNEQFF.

Details on this clonotype: This CDR3 fails to terminate in the conserved phenylalanine or tryptophan, so it likely reflects a read error. No DNA is shown, since the ends of the CDR3 on it are uncertain; the CDR3 is the one TCRdb lists. This rearrangement joins TRBV6-5 to TRBJ2-1; the D call of TRBD1 is as the table states it, not checked on the DNA. Germline V gene lookup returns CDR1 MNHEY and CDR2 SVGAGI. The CDR3 contains 14 residues when both ends are counted. This CDR3 is CASSYSKGTNEQLL.

About this clonotype itself: No conserved phenylalanine or tryptophan is present at the end of the CDR3, so a read error is the likely explanation. The genes are TRBV11-3 and TRBJ2-1; 11 bases line up with TRBD2. The CDR3 extends over 20 amino acids. V shed 5 bases, J shed 5 bases, and the junction held 20 bases outside the gene matches. Per the germline V gene, CDR1 is SGHNT and CDR2 is YENEEA. As DNA, the CDR3 is TGTGCCAGCAGCCCGGGCTTAGGTTCCGGGGCTAGCGGGGGGAACAATGAGCAGTTCTTA. Protein sequence: CASSPGLGSGASGGNNEQFL.

Notes on this clonotype: At one end the junction does not follow the germline gene, possibly because of a read error. The chain combines TRBV20-1 with TRBJ1-5, with D tentatively TRBD1 (6 bases). Germline V gene sequence: CDR1 DFQATT, CDR2 SNEGSKA (reference sequence). This CDR3 is built from 12 residues. CDR3 protein: CSPGQSSQPQHF. The CDR3 DNA reads TGCAGTCCCGGACAGAGCAGTCAGCCCCAGCACTTT.

Only a few counts were recorded for this clonotype. One end of the junction fails to match germline, which may point to a read error. The genes are TRBV7-9 and TRBJ2-5; D is perhaps TRBD2 (6 bases). Germline V gene sequence: CDR1 SEHNR, CDR2 FQNEAQ (reference sequence). The CDR3 is made up of 13 amino acids. DNA of the CDR3: TGTGCCAGCGTACGGGACTCCCAAGAGACCCGGTACTTC. Translation: CASVRDSQETRYF.